What follows are 22 T cell receptor beta chains derived from one specimen sequenced in a study of molecular identifiers for immune sequencing clone quantification. TCRdb called the PCR reads again in MiXCR, with one record for every CDR3 protein. Of 62,000 or so distinct CDR3 sequences in the sample, over 15% were seen once. Sequenced: naive CD8+ T cells from blood, with Jurkat cell RNA spiked in. Regarding subset: FACS-sorted CD8+CD4-CCR7+CD45RA+ naive T cells. The receptors derive from a human donor in good health. Some libraries in this study had Jurkat cell RNA spiked in.

A word on this clonotype: A clone one base away is much larger, so this may be a read error. The chain joins TRBV11-2 to TRBJ2-3; 12 bases align to TRBD2. CDR1 is SGHAT, CDR2 FQNNGV, per germline. The CDR3 covers 15 residues. The CDR3: CASSLLAGGTDAQYF. CDR3 sequence (DNA): TGTGCCAGCAGCTTGCTAGCGGGAGGGACAGATGCGCAGTATTTT.

The J gene is TRBJ1-3, the V gene TRBV7-6, with 7 nucleotides matching TRBD1. The CDR3 covers 15 residues. The germline gives CDR1 SGHVS, CDR2 FNYEAQ. J was trimmed by 0 bases and V by 7 bases; bases with no gene match: 6. The CDR3 DNA reads as TGTGCCAGCAAACTCGGGACAGACTCTGGAAACACCATATATTTT. It encodes CASKLGTDSGNTIYF.

This clonotype was counted at least ten times. The gene calls are TRBV29-1 and TRBJ1-2; tentative D call: TRBD1 (5 bases). V lost 4 bases and J 8 bases, leaving 14 bases between the germline ends. Germline-derived CDR1 and CDR2 are SQVTM and ANQGSEA. The CDR3 length is 12 residues. For the CDR3, the DNA is TGCAGCGTTGGTCCGGGACTACAAGGCTACACCTTC. This sequence encodes CSVGPGLQGYTF. The full variable domain, completed using reference TRBV29-1 and TRBJ1-2, is SAVISQKPSRDICQRGTSLTIQCQVDSQVTMMFWYRQQPGQSLTLIATANQGSEATYESGFVIDKFPISRPNLTFSTLTVSNMSPEDSSIYLCSVGPGLQGYTFGSGTRLTVV.

This clonotype was recorded many times. This chain joins TRBV10-3 and TRBJ2-1; 11 bases agree with TRBD2. V lost 5 bases and J lost 7; bases outside the gene matches: 4. The CDR3 consists of 14 residues. Germline lookup yields CDR1 ENHRY and CDR2 SYGVKD. CDR3 sequence reads: CAISLAGGRNEQFF. DNA for the CDR3: TGTGCCATCAGTCTAGCGGGAGGTCGGAATGAGCAGTTCTTC.

About this clonotype: The junction shows a germline mismatch at one end, possibly a read error. The chain joins TRBV7-3 to TRBJ2-1, with 9 positions matching TRBD2. This CDR3 region has 15 residues. Per germline, CDR1 SGHTA and CDR2 FQGTGA. The CDR3 reads CAGSLAGSSYNEQFF. The DNA of the CDR3 is TGTGCCGGCAGTCTAGCGGGAAGCTCCTACAATGAGCAGTTCTTC.

The V call is TRBV2, the J call TRBJ2-7, with 8 bases fitting TRBD2. Losses at the gene ends were 6 bases for V and 3 bases for J; bases not matched to a gene: 7. This CDR3 region has 14 residues. Germline assignment: CDR1 SNHLY and CDR2 FYNNEI. The chain's CDR3 is CASRITSGGYEQYF. CDR3 DNA: TGTGCCAGCAGAATCACTAGCGGAGGCTACGAGCAGTACTTC.

This clonotype was picked up many times. This chain uses TRBV3-1 with TRBJ1-5; D is unclear. V was pared by 3 bases and J by 0 bases, with 9 bases between. The V gene's germline CDR1 is LGHDT and CDR2 YNNKEL (reference sequence). CDR3 length: 15 residues. CDR3: CASSQGSYSNQPQHF. The CDR3 DNA follows: TGTGCCAGCAGCCAGGGATCATATAGCAATCAGCCCCAGCATTTT. Together with reference TRBV3-1 and TRBJ1-5, the CDR3 gives the full variable domain: DTAVSQTPKYLVTQMGNDKSIKCEQNLGHDTMYWYKQDSKKFLKIMFSYNNKELIINETVPNRFSPKSPDKAHLNLHINSLELGDSAVYFCASSQGSYSNQPQHFGDGTRLSIL.

This clonotype was recorded at least ten times. V gene TRBV29-1 combines with J gene TRBJ2-7, with TRBD1 as a possible D gene (6 bases). The CDR3 runs to 12 residues. Germline V gene sequence: CDR1 SQVTM, CDR2 ANQGSEA. V was clipped by 0 bases and J by 6 bases, with 9 bases between them. The CDR3, as DNA: TGCAGCGTTGAAGAAGGGGGTCTCGAGCAGTACTTC. It is translated as CSVEEGGLEQYF.

This clonotype showed up just a few times. The genes are TRBV28 and TRBJ2-1; the D call may be TRBD1 or TRBD2 (5 bases each). This CDR3 comprises 16 residues. The V end lost 3 bases, the J end lost 7 bases, and 19 bases lay between the germline ends. From germline, CDR1 is MDHEN and CDR2 SYDVKM. The CDR3 sequence: CASSFQWGNAGNEQFF. The DNA for the CDR3 is TGTGCCAGCAGTTTCCAATGGGGGAATGCAGGGAATGAGCAGTTCTTC.

This clonotype was detected a few times. A single base separates this from a much larger clone, so it may be a read error. In DNA, the CDR3 is TGCGCCAGCAGCCTCCGGGACAGGAGTATGAACACTGAAGCTTTCTTT. This translates into CASSLRDRSMNTEAFF. The chain couples TRBV4-1 to TRBJ1-1, with 8 positions matching TRBD1. V was pared by 4 bases and J by 0 bases, with 7 bases of the junction left unmatched. The germline gives CDR1 MGHRA, CDR2 YSYEKL. The CDR3 covers 16 residues.

This clonotype was seen a few times. This may be a read error: a much more frequent sequence differs by one nucleotide. The V gene is TRBV19, the J gene TRBJ2-2; 7 nucleotides agree with TRBD2. The CDR3 totals 14 residues. V lost 9 bases and J lost 4; bases outside the gene matches: 8. CDR1 and CDR2 from the germline V gene are LNHDA and SQIVND (reference sequence). The CDR3 sequence: CASLAAPSTGELFF. Here the CDR3 DNA reads TGTGCCAGCCTAGCGGCCCCGAGCACCGGGGAGCTGTTTTTT. Based on the CDR3 plus reference TRBV19 and TRBJ2-2, the full variable domain is DGGITQSPKYLFRKEGQNVTLSCEQNLNHDAMYWYRQDPGQGLRLIYYSQIVNDFQKGDIAEGYSVSREKKESFPLTVTSAQKNPTAFYLCASLAAPSTGELFFGEGSRLTVL.

This chain uses TRBV7-9 with TRBJ1-2; TRBD1 is a possible D gene (5 bases). V lost 6 bases and J 4 bases, leaving 21 bases between the germline ends. The CDR3 spans 16 residues. Germline CDR1 is SEHNR and CDR2 is FQNEAQ (reference sequence). CDR3 coding DNA: TGTGCCAGCAGGTCGACAGCCACCTCAACTCCCTATGGCTACACCTTC. It yields the protein CASRSTATSTPYGYTF. Combining the CDR3 with reference TRBV7-9 and TRBJ1-2 gives the whole variable domain DTGVSQNPRHKITKRGQNVTFRCDPISEHNRLYWYRQTLGQGPEFLTYFQNEAQLEKSRLLSDRFSAERPKGSFSTLEIQRTEQGDSAMYLCASRSTATSTPYGYTFGSGTRLTVV.

This clonotype was counted ten times or more. This chain links TRBV28 with TRBJ2-3; D is uncertain. V gave up 3 bases and J gave up 4 bases, with 11 bases separating them. Germline CDR1 and CDR2: MDHEN and SYDVKM. The CDR3 runs to 14 residues. The CDR3 region has the DNA TGTGCCAGCAGTTTGTGGGAAATCCCAGATACGCAGTATTTT. Translating it yields CASSLWEIPDTQYF.

This clonotype has only a few counts. A much larger clone differs from this one at a single base, so this may be a read error. The chain is built from TRBV27 and TRBJ2-7, with TRBD2 matching over 7 bases. Germline-derived CDR1 and CDR2 are MNHEY and SMNVEV (reference sequence). The CDR3 spans 16 residues. The CDR3 loop is CASSPHVGAGTYGQYF. For the CDR3, the DNA is TGTGCCAGCAGTCCACACGTAGGAGCGGGAACCTACGGGCAGTACTTC.

This clonotype was recorded many times. The rearrangement uses TRBV29-1 and TRBJ2-1; possible D gene TRBD1, 5 bases. Germline values: CDR1 SQVTM, CDR2 ANQGSEA. The CDR3 length is 13 residues. With 7 bases removed from V and 4 bases from J, the gap between germline ends came to 14 bases. DNA for the CDR3: TGCAGCGCTATACAGGAAACTTACAATGAGCAGTTCTTC. Protein: CSAIQETYNEQFF.

The chain links TRBV19 to TRBJ2-1, with 7 bases matching TRBD2. The germline V gene has CDR1 LNHDA and CDR2 SQIVND (reference sequence). CDR3 length: 18 residues. The J segment lost 6 bases and the V segment lost 2 bases, leaving 16 bases of the junction unmatched. The CDR3 here is CASSISGGRLRVANEQFF. Here the CDR3 DNA reads TGTGCCAGTAGTATATCTGGCGGGAGATTACGAGTCGCCAATGAGCAGTTCTTC.

This clonotype was seen many times. The chain has TRBV7-9 and TRBJ1-1, with D hard to call. V lost 1 base and J lost 0, with 9 bases in between. Germline lookup yields CDR1 SEHNR and CDR2 FQNEAQ (reference sequence). This CDR3 spans 15 amino acids. This CDR3 reads CASSLGVPLNTEAFF. The CDR3 DNA reads as TGTGCCAGCAGCTTAGGTGTCCCCCTGAACACTGAAGCTTTCTTT.

This clonotype was observed many times. This chain uses TRBV14 with TRBJ2-5; D remains ambiguous. This CDR3 has 14 amino acids. The germline CDR1 and CDR2 sequences are SGHDN and FVKESK. The V and J ends lost 0 bases and 0 bases respectively, with 5 bases between them. The CDR3 DNA sequence: TGTGCCAGCAGCCAAGACCCGTACCAAGAGACCCAGTACTTC. This gives the protein CASSQDPYQETQYF.

This clonotype showed up many times. The chain carries TRBV19 and TRBJ1-1; TRBD1 aligns across 9 bases. The trim removed 5 bases at V and 5 bases at J, leaving 9 bases unmatched. Germline CDR1 LNHDA, CDR2 SQIVND (reference sequence). This CDR3 has 15 residues. CDR3 amino acids: CASSPRTGVVTEAFF. CDR3 coding DNA: TGTGCCAGTAGTCCCCGGACAGGGGTTGTAACTGAAGCTTTCTTT.

Ten or more counts support this clonotype. The chain has TRBV4-1 and TRBJ1-2, with TRBD1 matching 7 bases. CDR1 is MGHRA and CDR2 is YSYEKL in the germline V gene. Trimming removed 2 bases from V and 3 bases from J; junction bases left unmatched: 9. The CDR3 spans 16 residues. This CDR3 is CASSQRQDRHDYGYTF. CDR3 coding DNA: TGCGCCAGCAGCCAAAGACAGGACAGGCACGACTATGGCTACACCTTC.

This clonotype was detected many times. The chain carries TRBV7-2 and TRBJ2-1, with D possibly being TRBD2 (5 bases). The CDR3 runs 14 residues. Germline V gene sequence: CDR1 SGHTA, CDR2 FQGNSA. Trimming took 2 bases from V and 6 from J, leaving 11 bases between them. The CDR3 DNA reads as TGTGCCAGCAGCTTATATCTTCGGGGCAATGAGCAGTTCTTC. Amino acids: CASSLYLRGNEQFF.

Comment on this clonotype: A read error may explain this, as a much larger clone is one base away. The conserved closing phenylalanine or tryptophan is absent in this CDR3, likely reflecting a read error. V is TRBV12-5 and J is TRBJ2-2; D gene uncertain. Germline V gene sequence: CDR1 LGHNT, CDR2 FRNRAP. The CDR3 has 14 amino acids. V was trimmed by 0 bases and J by 4 bases, leaving 6 bases between them. CDR3: CASGLVIITGELFS. In DNA form, the CDR3 reads TGTGCTAGTGGTTTGGTTATCATCACCGGGGAGCTGTTTTCT.